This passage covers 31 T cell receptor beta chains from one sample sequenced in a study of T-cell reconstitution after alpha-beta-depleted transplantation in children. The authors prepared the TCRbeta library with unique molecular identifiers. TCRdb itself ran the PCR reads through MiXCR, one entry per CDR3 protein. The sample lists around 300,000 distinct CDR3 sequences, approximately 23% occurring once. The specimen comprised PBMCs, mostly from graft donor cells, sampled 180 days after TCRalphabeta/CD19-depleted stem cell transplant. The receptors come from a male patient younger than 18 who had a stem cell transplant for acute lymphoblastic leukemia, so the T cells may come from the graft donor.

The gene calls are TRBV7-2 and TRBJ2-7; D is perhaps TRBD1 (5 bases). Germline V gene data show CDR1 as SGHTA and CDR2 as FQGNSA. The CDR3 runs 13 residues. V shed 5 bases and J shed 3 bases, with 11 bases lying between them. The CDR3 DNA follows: TGTGCCAGCAGCCCAGGGATCGGCTACGAGCAGTACTTC. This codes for CASSPGIGYEQYF.

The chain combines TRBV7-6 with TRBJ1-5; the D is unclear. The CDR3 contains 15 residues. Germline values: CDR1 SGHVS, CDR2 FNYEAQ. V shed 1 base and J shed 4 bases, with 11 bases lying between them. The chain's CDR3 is CASSLDLRENQPQHF. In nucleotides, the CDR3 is TGTGCCAGCAGCTTAGATCTTCGGGAGAATCAGCCCCAGCATTTT.

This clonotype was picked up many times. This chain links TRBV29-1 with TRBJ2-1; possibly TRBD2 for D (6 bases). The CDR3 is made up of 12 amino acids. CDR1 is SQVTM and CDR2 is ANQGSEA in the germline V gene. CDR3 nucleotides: TGCGCGGCGGGTCTAGCGAGTAATGAGCAGTTCTTC. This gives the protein CAAGLASNEQFF.

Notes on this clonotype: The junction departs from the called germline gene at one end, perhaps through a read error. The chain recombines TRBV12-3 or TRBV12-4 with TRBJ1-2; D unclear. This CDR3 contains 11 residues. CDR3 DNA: TGTGCCAGCAAGGCAGCCTATGGCGACACCTTC. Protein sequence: CASKAAYGDTF.

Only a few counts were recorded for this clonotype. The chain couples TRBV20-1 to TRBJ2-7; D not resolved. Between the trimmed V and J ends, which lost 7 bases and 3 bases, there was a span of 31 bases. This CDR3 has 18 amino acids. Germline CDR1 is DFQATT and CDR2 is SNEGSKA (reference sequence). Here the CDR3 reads CSGLPRASPSLGIYEQYF. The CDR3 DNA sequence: TGCAGTGGGTTACCCCGCGCTTCACCGTCGTTGGGGATCTACGAGCAGTACTTC.

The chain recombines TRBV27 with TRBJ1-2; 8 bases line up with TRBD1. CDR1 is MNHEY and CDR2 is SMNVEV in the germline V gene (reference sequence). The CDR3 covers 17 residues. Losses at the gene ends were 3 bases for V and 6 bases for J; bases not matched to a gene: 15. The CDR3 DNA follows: TGTGCCAGCAGTTTCTCGGGGCAGGGGGCCTTCGGGAATGGCTACACCTTC. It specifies CASSFSGQGAFGNGYTF.

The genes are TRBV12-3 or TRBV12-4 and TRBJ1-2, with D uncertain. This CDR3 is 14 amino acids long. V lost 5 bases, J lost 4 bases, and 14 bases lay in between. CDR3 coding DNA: TGTGCCAGCAGTCCACGACCCTTAGGCTATGGCTACACCTTC. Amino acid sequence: CASSPRPLGYGYTF.

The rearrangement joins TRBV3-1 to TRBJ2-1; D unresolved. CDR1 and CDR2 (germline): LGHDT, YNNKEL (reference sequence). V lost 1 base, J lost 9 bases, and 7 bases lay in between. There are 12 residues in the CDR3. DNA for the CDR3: TGTGCCAGCAGCCAAGCTAGTATTGAGCAGTTCTTC. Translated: CASSQASIEQFF.

The CDR3 DNA follows: TGTGCCAGCAGCCCATGGGATTCAGATACGCAGTATTTT. Translation: CASSPWDSDTQYF. V and J are TRBV11-2 and TRBJ2-3; no definite D call. There are 13 residues in the CDR3. The V and J ends lost 5 bases and 4 bases respectively, with 10 bases between them. Germline-derived CDR1 and CDR2 are SGHAT and FQNNGV.

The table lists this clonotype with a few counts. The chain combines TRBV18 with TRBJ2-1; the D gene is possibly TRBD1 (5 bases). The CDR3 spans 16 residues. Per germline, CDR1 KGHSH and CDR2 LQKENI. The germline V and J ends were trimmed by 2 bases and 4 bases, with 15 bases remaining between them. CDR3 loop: CASSPWSAQGYNEQFF. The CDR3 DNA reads TGTGCCAGCTCACCATGGAGCGCCCAGGGTTACAATGAGCAGTTCTTC.

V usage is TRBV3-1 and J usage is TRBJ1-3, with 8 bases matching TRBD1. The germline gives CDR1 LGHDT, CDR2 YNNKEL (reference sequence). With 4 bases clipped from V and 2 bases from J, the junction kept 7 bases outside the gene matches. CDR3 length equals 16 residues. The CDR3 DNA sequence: TGTGCCAGCAGCCGGACAGGGTTCAAAGCTGGAAACACCATATATTTT. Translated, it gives CASSRTGFKAGNTIYF.

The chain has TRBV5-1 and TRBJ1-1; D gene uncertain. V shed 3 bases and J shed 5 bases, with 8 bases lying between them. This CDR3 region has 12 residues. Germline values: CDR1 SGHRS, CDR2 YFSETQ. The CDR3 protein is CASSSEWTEAFF. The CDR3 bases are TGCGCCAGCAGCTCCGAGTGGACTGAAGCTTTCTTT. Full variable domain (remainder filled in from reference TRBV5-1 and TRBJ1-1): KAGVTQTPRYLIKTRGQQVTLSCSPISGHRSVSWYQQTPGQGLQFLFEYFSETQRNKGNFPGRFSGRQFSNSRSEMNVSTLELGDSALYLCASSSEWTEAFFGQGTRLTVV.

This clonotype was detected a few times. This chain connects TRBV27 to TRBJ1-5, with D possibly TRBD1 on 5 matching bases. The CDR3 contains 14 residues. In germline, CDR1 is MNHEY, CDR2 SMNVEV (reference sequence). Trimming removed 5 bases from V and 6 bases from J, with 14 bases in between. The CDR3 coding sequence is TGTGCCAGCAGTCGCGCTGGGGGAGGTCAGCCCCAGCATTTT. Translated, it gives CASSRAGGGQPQHF.

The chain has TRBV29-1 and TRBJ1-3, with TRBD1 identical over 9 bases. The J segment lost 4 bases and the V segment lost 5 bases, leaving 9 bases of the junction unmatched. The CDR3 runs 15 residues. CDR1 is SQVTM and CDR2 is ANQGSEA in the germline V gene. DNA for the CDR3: TGCAGCGTTACCGGGACAGGGTACTACGGAAACACCATATATTTT. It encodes CSVTGTGYYGNTIYF.

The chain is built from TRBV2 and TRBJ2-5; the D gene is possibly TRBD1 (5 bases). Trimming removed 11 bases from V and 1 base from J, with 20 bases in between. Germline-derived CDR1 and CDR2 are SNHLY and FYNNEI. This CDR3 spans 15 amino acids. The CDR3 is CAFETVQDTQETQYF. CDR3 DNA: TGTGCCTTCGAAACCGTCCAGGACACCCAAGAGACCCAGTACTTC.

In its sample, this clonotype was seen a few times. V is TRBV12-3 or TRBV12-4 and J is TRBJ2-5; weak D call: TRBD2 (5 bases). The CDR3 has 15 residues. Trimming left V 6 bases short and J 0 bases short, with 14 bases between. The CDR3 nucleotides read TGTGCCAGCAGGCCTCGGAGCGGTTACCAAGAGACCCAGTACTTC. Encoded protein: CASRPRSGYQETQYF.

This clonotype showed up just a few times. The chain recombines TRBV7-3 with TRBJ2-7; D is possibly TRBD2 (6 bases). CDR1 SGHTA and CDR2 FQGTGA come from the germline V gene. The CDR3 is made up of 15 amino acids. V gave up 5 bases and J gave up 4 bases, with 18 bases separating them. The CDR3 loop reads CASSPRLGSTYEQYF. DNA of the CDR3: TGTGCCAGCAGCCCAAGACTAGGTTCCACTTACGAGCAGTACTTC.

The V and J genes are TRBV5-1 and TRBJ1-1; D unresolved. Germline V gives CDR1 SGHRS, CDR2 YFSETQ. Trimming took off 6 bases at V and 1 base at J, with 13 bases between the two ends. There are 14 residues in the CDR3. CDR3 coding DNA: TGCGCCAGCAAATCTCGGGGAGGGAACACTGAAGCTTTCTTT. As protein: CASKSRGGNTEAFF.

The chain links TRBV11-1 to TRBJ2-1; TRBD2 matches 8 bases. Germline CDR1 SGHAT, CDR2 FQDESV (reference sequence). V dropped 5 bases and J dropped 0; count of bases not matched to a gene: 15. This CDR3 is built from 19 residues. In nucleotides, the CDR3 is TGTGCCAGCAGCGGACTTAGCGGGACTGACATTTTCTCCTACAATGAGCAGTTCTTC. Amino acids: CASSGLSGTDIFSYNEQFF.

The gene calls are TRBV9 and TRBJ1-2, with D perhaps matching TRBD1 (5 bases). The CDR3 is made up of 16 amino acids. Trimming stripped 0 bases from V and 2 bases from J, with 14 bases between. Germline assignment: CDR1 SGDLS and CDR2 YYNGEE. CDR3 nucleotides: TGTGCCAGCAGCGTAGAGGGAGGGGCCTCCAACTATGGCTACACCTTC. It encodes CASSVEGGASNYGYTF.

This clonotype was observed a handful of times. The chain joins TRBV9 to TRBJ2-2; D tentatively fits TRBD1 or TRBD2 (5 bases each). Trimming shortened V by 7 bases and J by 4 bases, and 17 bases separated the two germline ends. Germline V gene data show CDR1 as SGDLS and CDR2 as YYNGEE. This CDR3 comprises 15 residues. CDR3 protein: CASGRDHLSTGELFF. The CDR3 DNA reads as TGTGCCAGCGGCCGGGACCATCTGTCCACCGGGGAGCTGTTTTTT. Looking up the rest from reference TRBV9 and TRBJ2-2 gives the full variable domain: DSGVTQTPKHLITATGQRVTLRCSPRSGDLSVYWYQQSLDQGLQFLIQYYNGEERAKGNILERFSAQQFPDLHSELNLSSLELGDSALYFCASGRDHLSTGELFFGEGSRLTVL.

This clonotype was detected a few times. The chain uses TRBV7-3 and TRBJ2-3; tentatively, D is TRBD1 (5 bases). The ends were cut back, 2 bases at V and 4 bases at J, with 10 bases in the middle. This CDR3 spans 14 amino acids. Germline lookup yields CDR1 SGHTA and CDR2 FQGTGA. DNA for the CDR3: TGTGCCAGCAGCTTATACAGGACCCCAGATACGCAGTATTTT. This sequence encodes CASSLYRTPDTQYF.

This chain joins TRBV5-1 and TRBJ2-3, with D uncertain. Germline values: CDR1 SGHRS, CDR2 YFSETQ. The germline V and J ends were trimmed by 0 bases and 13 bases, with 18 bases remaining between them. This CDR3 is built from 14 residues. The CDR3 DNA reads TGCGCCAGCAGCTTGGCCAAGTACGGCTCCCCGGAGTATTTT. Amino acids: CASSLAKYGSPEYF.

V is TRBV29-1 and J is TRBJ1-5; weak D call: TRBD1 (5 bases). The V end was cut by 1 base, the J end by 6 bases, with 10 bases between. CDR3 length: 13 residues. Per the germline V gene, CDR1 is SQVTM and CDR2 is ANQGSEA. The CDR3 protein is CSVEAREGQPQHF. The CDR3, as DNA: TGCAGCGTTGAAGCCAGGGAGGGTCAGCCCCAGCATTTT.

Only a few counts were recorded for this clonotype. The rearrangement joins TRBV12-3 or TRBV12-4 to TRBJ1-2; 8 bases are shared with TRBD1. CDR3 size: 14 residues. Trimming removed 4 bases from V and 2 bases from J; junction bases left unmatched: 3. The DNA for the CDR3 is TGTGCCAGCAGTTCAGGGACAGGCAACTATGGCTACACCTTC. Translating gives CASSSGTGNYGYTF.

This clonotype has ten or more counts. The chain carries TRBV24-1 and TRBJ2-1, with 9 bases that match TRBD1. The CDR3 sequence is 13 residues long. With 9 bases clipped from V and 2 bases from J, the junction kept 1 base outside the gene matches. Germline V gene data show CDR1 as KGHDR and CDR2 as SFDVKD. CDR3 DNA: TGTGCCACCGGGACAGGGCCCTACAATGAGCAGTTCTTC. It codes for CATGTGPYNEQFF.

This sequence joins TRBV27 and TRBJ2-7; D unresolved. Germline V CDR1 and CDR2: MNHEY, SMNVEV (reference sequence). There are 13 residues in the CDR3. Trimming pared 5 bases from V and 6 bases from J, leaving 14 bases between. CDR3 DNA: TGTGCCAGCAGTCCGACCCCTTGGTCCGAGCAGTACTTC. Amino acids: CASSPTPWSEQYF.

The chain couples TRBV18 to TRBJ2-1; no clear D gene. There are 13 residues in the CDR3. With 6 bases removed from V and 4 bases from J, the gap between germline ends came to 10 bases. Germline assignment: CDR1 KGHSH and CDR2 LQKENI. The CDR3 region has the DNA TGTGCCAGCTCGCCTTCCCTTTACAATGAGCAGTTCTTC. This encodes CASSPSLYNEQFF.

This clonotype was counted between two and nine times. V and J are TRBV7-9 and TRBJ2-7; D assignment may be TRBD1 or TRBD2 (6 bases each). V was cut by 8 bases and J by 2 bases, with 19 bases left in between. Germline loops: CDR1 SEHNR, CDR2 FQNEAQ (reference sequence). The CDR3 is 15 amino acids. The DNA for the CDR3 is TGTGCCAGCTCCTCCGAGGGGGGATCCCCCTACGAGCAGTACTTC. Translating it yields CASSSEGGSPYEQYF.

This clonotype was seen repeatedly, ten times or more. The CDR3 DNA follows: TGCAGCGTTGTCCTCGGCAGATTAGAGACCCAGTACTTC. This translates into CSVVLGRLETQYF. This rearrangement joins TRBV29-1 to TRBJ2-5; D gene uncertain. This CDR3 region has 13 residues. From germline, CDR1 is SQVTM and CDR2 ANQGSEA. V lost 4 bases to trimming and J lost 4 bases, with 13 bases between them.

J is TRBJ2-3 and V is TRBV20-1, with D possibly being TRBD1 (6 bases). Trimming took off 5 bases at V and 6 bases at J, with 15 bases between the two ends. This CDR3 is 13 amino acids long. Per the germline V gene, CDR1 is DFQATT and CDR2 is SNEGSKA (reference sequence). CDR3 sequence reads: CSAVRDTHDTQYF. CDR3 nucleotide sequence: TGCAGTGCTGTACGGGACACCCACGATACGCAGTATTTT.